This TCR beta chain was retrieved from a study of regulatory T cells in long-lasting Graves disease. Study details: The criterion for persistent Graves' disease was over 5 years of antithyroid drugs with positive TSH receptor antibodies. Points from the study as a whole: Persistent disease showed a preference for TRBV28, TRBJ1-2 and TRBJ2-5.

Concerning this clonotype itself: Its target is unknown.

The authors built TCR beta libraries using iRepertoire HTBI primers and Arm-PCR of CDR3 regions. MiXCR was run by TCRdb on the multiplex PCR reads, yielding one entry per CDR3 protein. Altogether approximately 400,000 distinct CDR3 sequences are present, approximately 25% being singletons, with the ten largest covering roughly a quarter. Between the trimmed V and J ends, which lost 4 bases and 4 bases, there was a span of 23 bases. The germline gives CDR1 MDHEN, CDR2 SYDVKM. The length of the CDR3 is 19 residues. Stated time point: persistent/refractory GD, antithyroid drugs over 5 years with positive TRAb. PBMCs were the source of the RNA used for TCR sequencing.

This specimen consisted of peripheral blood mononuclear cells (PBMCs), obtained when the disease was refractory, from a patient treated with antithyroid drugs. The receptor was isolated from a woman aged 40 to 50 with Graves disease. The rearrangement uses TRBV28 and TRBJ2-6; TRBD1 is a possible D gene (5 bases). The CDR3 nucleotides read TGTGCCAGCAGTTACTTTCCTCGGACGGCAGGGAACGGGGCCAACGTCCTGACTTTC. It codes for CASSYFPRTAGNGANVLTF.